This T cell receptor beta chain emerged from a study of OX40 agonist ivuxolimab in advanced cancers. Overall study context: Dose-escalation patients suffered from hepatocellular carcinoma, melanoma, renal cell or head and neck cancer.

Libraries were prepared by immunoSEQ multiplex PCR; TCRdb keeps only in-frame clonotypes and omits some of them. Seen here are some 80,000 clones, about four fifths observed once, and the top ten hold 25%. Sequenced here: CD4+ or CD8+ T cells sorted from blood, sampled in a trial of the OX40 agonist ivuxolimab. The source of this sequence is an adult with an advanced solid tumor such as melanoma, head and neck, liver or kidney cancer.

The CDR3 DNA follows: TGTGCCACTAAAGCGGGGGGCACAGATACGCAGTATTTT. Translation: CATKAGGTDTQYF. This chain joins TRBV10-3 and TRBJ2-3, with TRBD2 identical over 8 bases. The trim removed 10 bases at V and 1 base at J, leaving 4 bases unmatched. Germline V gene lookup returns CDR1 ENHRY and CDR2 SYGVKD. The CDR3 length is 13 residues.